A single sample is the source of the 7 T cell receptor beta chains below, sequenced in a study of cytomegalovirus exposure and HLA in healthy donors. PCR employed 60 Vbeta and 13 Jbeta primers. Produced via immunoSEQ multiplex PCR; TCRdb's table is partial and in-frame only. The profile shows over 100,000 clones, about four fifths of them singletons. The specimen sequenced was PBMCs. The origin of the receptors is a woman in her thirties in good health and CMV-seronegative.

V and J are TRBV10-3 and TRBJ1-2; the D is unclear. The V gene's germline CDR1 is ENHRY and CDR2 SYGVKD. The ends were cut back, 2 bases at V and 5 bases at J, with 12 bases in the middle. This CDR3 contains 14 residues. CDR3 in DNA: TGTGCCATCAGTGAGAGAGGACTGGAATATGGCTACACCTTC. Its translation is CAISERGLEYGYTF.

J is TRBJ1-4 and V is TRBV5-4; D is undetermined. Trimming took 0 bases from V and 0 from J, leaving 6 bases between them. This CDR3 has 15 amino acids. The germline gives CDR1 SGHNT, CDR2 YYREEE (reference sequence). In nucleotides, the CDR3 is TGTGCCAGCAGCTTGGGCGGGTCAACTAATGAAAAACTGTTTTTT. Its translation is CASSLGGSTNEKLFF.

The gene calls are TRBV5-1 and TRBJ1-3; 10 bases fit TRBD1. The CDR3 loop spans 15 amino acids. The V and J ends lost 2 bases and 5 bases, in that order; junction bases with no gene match: 4. Germline loops: CDR1 SGHRS, CDR2 YFSETQ. The chain's CDR3 is CASSLATGGRNTIYF. CDR3 DNA: TGCGCCAGCAGCTTAGCGACAGGGGGCAGAAACACCATATATTTT.

This clone was seen once. CDR3 DNA: TGTGCCAGCAGTTACGATTGGTCCGGGAATGGCTACACCTTC. This gives the protein CASSYDWSGNGYTF. This chain links TRBV6-5 with TRBJ1-2; no definite D call. Germline V lookup: CDR1 MNHEY, CDR2 SVGAGI. Between the trimmed V and J ends, which lost 2 bases and 6 bases, there was a span of 13 bases. CDR3 length: 14 residues.

The chain is built from TRBV11-3 and TRBJ2-1, with TRBD2 identical over 8 bases. This CDR3 has 15 amino acids. Unmatched junction bases numbered 11, after V lost 4 bases and J lost 9 bases. Germline-derived CDR1 and CDR2 are SGHNT and YENEEA. The CDR3 bases are TGTGCCAGCAGCTCAACCGGGACTAGGGGGGGTGAGCAGTTCTTC. Residues: CASSSTGTRGGEQFF.

This chain links TRBV18 with TRBJ2-1, with 7 bases that match TRBD1. The junction had 14 bases not matched to a gene; V was cut back by 3 bases and J by 9 bases. The length of the CDR3 is 16 residues. Germline V gene lookup returns CDR1 KGHSH and CDR2 LQKENI. The CDR3 DNA reads as TGTGCCAGCTCACCTGAGGGGGCTCCACGGGGCAGTGAGCAGTTCTTC. Translated, it gives CASSPEGAPRGSEQFF.

V is TRBV19 and J is TRBJ1-5; TRBD1 is a possible D gene (5 bases). There are 14 residues in the CDR3. Germline assignment: CDR1 LNHDA and CDR2 SQIVND (reference sequence). V lost 8 bases to trimming and J lost 7 bases, with 18 bases between them. The CDR3: CASLQGGTKQPQHF. The DNA of the CDR3 is TGTGCCAGTCTTCAGGGAGGGACGAAGCAGCCCCAGCATTTT.